These 15 T cell receptor beta chains came from one sample sequenced in a study of beta chain features in type 1 diabetes listed by TCRdb under 2018. The full study reports these points: Type 1 diabetes patients showed a moderate but significant shortening of TCRB CDR3 length in all four CD4+ subsets.

Antigen specificity for these receptors is unknown. The library came from the immunoSEQ multiplex PCR assay. The entire isolated RNA was reverse transcribed using the High Capacity cDNA Reverse Transcription Kit, and thus expressed TCRB transcripts were sequenced. Entries here come from immuneACCESS through TCRdb and include only in-frame sequences with V and J called. Some clones fail to appear in such tables; in the studies checked, an unresolved V gene covers under half of the shortfall, and the cause of the remainder is unknown. The sample profile shows under 250,000 clones; about 14% of them were found once. Just under 0.02% of the sample is in the top ten clones. Input material: naive CD4+ T cells from blood. Taken with the paper, the label for cell subset or site translates to: true naive CD4+ T cells. Receptor source: a man aged 25 to 40 with type 1 diabetes.

This clone has just a few counts. CDR3 nucleotides: TGTGCCAGCAGGACAGATAACAATGAGCAGTTCTTC. Translated: CASRTDNNEQFF. V usage is TRBV6-5 and J usage is TRBJ2-1; D possibly corresponds to TRBD1 (5 bases). The CDR3 sequence is 12 residues long. Between the trimmed V and J ends, which lost 6 bases and 5 bases, there was a span of 8 bases. Germline V gene sequence: CDR1 MNHEY, CDR2 SVGAGI.

V gene TRBV7-8 combines with J gene TRBJ1-2; D ambiguous. CDR1 SGHVS and CDR2 FQNEAQ come from the germline V gene. The CDR3 consists of 12 residues. With 0 bases removed from V and 8 bases from J, the gap between germline ends came to 7 bases. CDR3: CASSLADNGYTF. CDR3 nucleotide sequence: TGTGCCAGCAGCTTAGCCGACAACGGCTACACCTTC.

This clone was observed a handful of times. This specimen includes other DNA sequences encoding the same CDR3. The chain employs TRBV5-1 and TRBJ1-1; D may be TRBD1 (5 bases). The germline CDR1 and CDR2 sequences are SGHRS and YFSETQ. This CDR3 region has 14 residues. Trimming left V 0 bases short and J 5 bases short, with 11 bases between. Here the CDR3 DNA reads TGCGCCAGCAGCTTGGTCGCAGGGTCTACTGAAGCTTTCTTT. It specifies CASSLVAGSTEAFF.

This clone was observed a handful of times. This sequence joins TRBV19 and TRBJ1-5; D unresolved. CDR1 LNHDA and CDR2 SQIVND come from the germline V gene (reference sequence). The V end lost 3 bases, the J end lost 4 bases, and 10 bases lay between the germline ends. This CDR3 region has 14 residues. CDR3 protein: CASSIEAQNQPQHF. The CDR3 coding sequence is TGTGCCAGTAGTATTGAAGCTCAAAATCAGCCCCAGCATTTT. The full variable domain, its missing parts supplied by reference TRBV19 and TRBJ1-5, is DGGITQSPKYLFRKEGQNVTLSCEQNLNHDAMYWYRQDPGQGLRLIYYSQIVNDFQKGDIAEGYSVSREKKESFPLTVTSAQKNPTAFYLCASSIEAQNQPQHFGDGTRLSIL.

This clone has a handful of counts. The same CDR3 is also encoded by other DNA sequences in this sample. This chain links TRBV7-9 with TRBJ1-5; 8 nucleotides match TRBD1. Germline assignment: CDR1 SEHNR and CDR2 FQNEAQ (reference sequence). The CDR3 covers 14 residues. V trimming: 4 bases; J trimming: 2 bases; junction bases outside the gene matches: 1. CDR3 in amino acids: CASSSGQGNQPQHF. Written as DNA, the CDR3 is TGTGCCAGCAGCTCGGGACAGGGCAATCAGCCCCAGCATTTT.

This clone was counted between two and nine times. The J gene is TRBJ2-5, the V gene TRBV7-9; 7 nucleotides align to TRBD1. The CDR3 is made up of 15 amino acids. The germline CDR1 and CDR2 sequences are SEHNR and FQNEAQ (reference sequence). J gave up 5 bases and V 1 base, and 7 bases lay outside the gene matches. Here the CDR3 DNA reads TGTGCCAGCAGCTTAGGGACAGGCGTTCGGGAGACCCAGTACTTC. Translated: CASSLGTGVRETQYF.

The CDR3 bases are TGTGCCACCAGCAGCGCGGGAGCAACTAATGAAAAACTGTTTTTT. It translates to CATSSAGATNEKLFF. The V and J genes are TRBV15 and TRBJ1-4, with unresolved D. V was shortened by 3 bases and J by 0 bases, with 8 bases between the two germline ends. The germline V gene has CDR1 LNHNV and CDR2 YYDKDF (reference sequence). This CDR3 is 15 amino acids long. Full variable domain (outside the CDR3, taken from reference TRBV15 and TRBJ1-4): DAMVIQNPRYQVTQFGKPVTLSCSQTLNHNVMYWYQQKSSQAPKLLFHYYDKDFNNEADTPDNFQSRRPNTSFCFLDIRSPGLGDTAMYLCATSSAGATNEKLFFGSGTQLSVL.

The chain combines TRBV28 with TRBJ2-5; 9 bases match TRBD1. The CDR3 has 16 amino acids. Germline V gives CDR1 MDHEN, CDR2 SYDVKM. Trimming at V came to 6 bases and at J to 4 bases, leaving 12 bases not matched to a gene. CDR3 protein: CASSGQGSWSRETQYF. In DNA form, the CDR3 reads TGTGCCAGCAGCGGACAGGGGAGTTGGTCGAGAGAGACCCAGTACTTC. The complete variable domain, with remaining parts taken from reference TRBV28 and TRBJ2-5, reads DVKVTQSSRYLVKRTGEKVFLECVQDMDHENMFWYRQDPGLGLRLIYFSYDVKMKEKGDIPEGYSVSREKKERFSLILESASTNQTSMYLCASSGQGSWSRETQYFGPGTRLLVL.

The J gene is TRBJ2-7, the V gene TRBV7-9; TRBD1 is a possible D gene (6 bases). The CDR3 sequence is 14 residues long. The germline CDR1 and CDR2 sequences are SEHNR and FQNEAQ (reference sequence). V shed 3 bases and J shed 6 bases, with 15 bases lying between them. CDR3 in amino acids: CASSFGQSSGEQYF. As DNA, the CDR3 is TGTGCCAGCAGCTTTGGACAGAGCTCTGGCGAGCAGTACTTC.

V and J are TRBV6-6 and TRBJ1-6; 9 bases line up with TRBD1. There are 13 residues in the CDR3. V shed 6 bases and J 8 bases; nucleotides not matched to a gene: 2. CDR1 and CDR2 (germline): MNHNY, SVGAGI (reference sequence). CDR3 protein: CASSGQGYSPLHF. The CDR3 DNA reads as TGTGCCAGCAGCGGACAGGGGTATTCACCCCTCCACTTT.

The rearrangement uses TRBV25-1 and TRBJ2-1; D is possibly TRBD2 (6 bases). Germline V gene lookup returns CDR1 MGHDK and CDR2 SYGVNS. V lost 0 bases to trimming and J lost 2 bases, with 11 bases between them. The CDR3 runs to 16 residues. The DNA of the CDR3 is TGTGCCAGCAGTGAATATCAGGAGGGCCCCTACAATGAGCAGTTCTTC. It encodes CASSEYQEGPYNEQFF. The entire variable domain, with the rest obtained from reference TRBV25-1 and TRBJ2-1, is as follows: EADIYQTPRYLVIGTGKKITLECSQTMGHDKMYWYQQDPGMELHLIHYSYGVNSTEKGDLSSESTVSRIRTEHFPLTLESARPSHTSQYLCASSEYQEGPYNEQFFGPGTRLTVL.

This clone was found a few times. Other DNA sequences within the sample encode an identical CDR3. The V and J genes are TRBV7-2 and TRBJ1-5, with D possibly TRBD1 on 5 matching bases. CDR1 SGHTA and CDR2 FQGNSA come from the germline V gene. The V and J ends lost 1 base and 7 bases respectively, with 8 bases between them. CDR3 length equals 13 residues. The chain's CDR3 is CASSLGRGQPQHF. DNA for the CDR3: TGTGCCAGCAGCTTAGGACGGGGGCAGCCCCAGCATTTT.

This clone was counted only a few times. The chain links TRBV7-2 to TRBJ2-3; D not resolved. CDR1 SGHTA and CDR2 FQGNSA come from the germline V gene. The V and J ends lost 1 base and 2 bases respectively, with 4 bases between them. This CDR3 has 13 amino acids. CDR3 amino acids: CASSLDFTDTQYF. The CDR3 DNA reads as TGTGCCAGCAGCTTAGACTTCACAGATACGCAGTATTTT.

The chain employs TRBV2 and TRBJ1-2, with 7 bases fitting TRBD1. The J segment lost 4 bases and the V segment lost 6 bases, leaving 5 bases of the junction unmatched. Germline V gene data show CDR1 as SNHLY and CDR2 as FYNNEI. This CDR3 is built from 13 residues. CDR3 region: CASRGDSPYGYTF. The CDR3 nucleotides read TGTGCCAGCAGGGGGGACAGCCCCTATGGCTACACCTTC.

V and J are TRBV5-4 and TRBJ1-1; D might be TRBD1 (5 bases). This CDR3 has 15 amino acids. Germline loops: CDR1 SGHNT, CDR2 YYREEE (reference sequence). The germline V and J ends were trimmed by 0 bases and 7 bases, with 16 bases remaining between them. The DNA of the CDR3 is TGTGCCAGCAGCTTGGACAGGCCCCAGGTGAATGAAGCTTTCTTT. This gives the protein CASSLDRPQVNEAFF.